This passage covers 27 T cell receptor beta chains from one sample sequenced in a study of T cell clonality in common variable immunodeficiency. Generated by immunoSEQ multiplex PCR, the TCRdb table keeps only in-frame clones and is missing some. The specimen has roughly 32,000 clones, none found just once. The sequenced sample was peripheral blood mononuclear cells. The receptors come from a person between 18 and 69 years old in good health.

There are a few counts of this clone. The DNA ends 3 residues before the CDR3 does, and the rest of the CDR3 is filled in from the germline J gene. V gene TRBV7-9 combines with J gene TRBJ2-3, with TRBD1 matching 8 bases. This CDR3 has 13 amino acids. Germline V gives CDR1 SEHNR, CDR2 FQNEAQ (reference sequence). CDR3 DNA (partial): TGTGCCAGCAGCAGACAGGGGAAAGAGACG. Residues: CASSRQGKET. The full CDR3 sequence reads CASSRQGKETQYF.

This clone has a count of ten or more. The CDR3 end is not reached by the read, which stops 3 residues before it; the germline J gene fills it in. V gene TRBV19 combines with J gene TRBJ2-3; 10 nucleotides align to TRBD2. Unmatched junction bases numbered 6, after V lost 8 bases and J lost 4 bases. CDR1 and CDR2 from the germline V gene are LNHDA and SQIVND (reference sequence). The CDR3 has 14 residues. CDR3 DNA, as far as it was read: TGTGCCAGTTCCTGGACTAGCGGAGCAGATACG. It translates to CASSWTSGADT. The entire CDR3 protein reads CASSWTSGADTQYF.

This clone has a handful of counts. The CDR3 extends 3 residues past the end of the read, so its final part is completed from the germline J gene. This chain links TRBV30 with TRBJ2-4; D is possibly TRBD2 (6 bases). CDR1 is GTSNPN, CDR2 SVGIG, per germline (reference sequence). This CDR3 has 12 residues. The sequenced CDR3 bases are TGTGCCTGGAATGGAGGGGCTGGAGGT. Its protein product is CAWNGGAGG. The whole CDR3 is CAWNGGAGGQYF.

Concerning this clone: The sequenced fragment ends 3 residues before the CDR3 boundary, so the rest is inferred from the germline J gene. The chain couples TRBV19 to TRBJ1-1, with D unclear. The CDR3 covers 13 residues. The germline gives CDR1 LNHDA, CDR2 SQIVND (reference sequence). The CDR3 loop reads CASSRNSGSEAFF. Partial CDR3 DNA: TGTGCCAGTAGCCGTAACTCCGGTAGCGAA.

This clone was recorded many times. The observed sequence ends 3 residues before the CDR3 terminus, with the missing tail filled in from the germline J gene. V and J are TRBV30 and TRBJ2-3; TRBD2 agrees at 10 bases. CDR1 and CDR2 from the germline V gene are GTSNPN and SVGIG (reference sequence). This CDR3 is built from 12 residues. The CDR3 bases that were read are TGTGCCTGGAGTCAGGGACTAGCGACG. The encoded protein is CAWSQGLAT. The whole CDR3 reads CAWSQGLATQYF.

Note on this clone: The CDR3 end falls 3 residues outside the read, so it is completed with the germline J gene. The rearrangement links TRBV14 to TRBJ2-7, with unresolved D. The CDR3 runs to 13 residues. The germline gives CDR1 SGHDN, CDR2 FVKESK. Trimming stripped 5 bases from V and 5 bases from J, with 13 bases between. CDR3 DNA, as far as it was read: TGTGCCAGCAGCGTCAGGTATACGGACGAG. It specifies CASSVRYTDE. The full CDR3 protein reads CASSVRYTDEQYF.

Note on this clone: With the read ending 3 residues before the CDR3 end, the germline J gene is used to fill in that end. The V call is TRBV7-9, the J call TRBJ2-7; 10 bases line up with TRBD1. Losses at the gene ends were 5 bases for V and 2 bases for J; bases not matched to a gene: 6. CDR1 and CDR2 (germline): SEHNR, FQNEAQ (reference sequence). This CDR3 region has 15 residues. The covered CDR3 bases are TGTGCCAGCAGCGCCCAGGACAGGGGGGCCTACGAG. Protein product: CASSAQDRGAYE. The full CDR3 protein reads CASSAQDRGAYEQYF.

Ten or more counts support this clone. The read comes to an end 3 residues before the CDR3 does, leaving the germline J gene to fill in the end. The V and J genes are TRBV2 and TRBJ2-7, with TRBD1 identical over 12 bases. V was pared by 7 bases and J by 4 bases, with 5 bases of the junction left unmatched. The germline V gene has CDR1 SNHLY and CDR2 FYNNEI. The CDR3 length is 14 residues. Partial CDR3 DNA: TGTGCCAGCAAGGGACAGGGGGCCACTTACGAG. It is translated as CASKGQGATYE. The CDR3 as a whole reads CASKGQGATYEQYF.

In this sample, this clone turned up many times. The read terminates 3 residues before the CDR3 end, so the remaining end is supplied by the germline J gene. The genes are TRBV5-1 and TRBJ2-3; a weak D match, TRBD1 (5 bases). V lost 1 base and J 1 base, leaving 10 bases between the germline ends. Germline CDR1 is SGHRS and CDR2 is YFSETQ. CDR3 length: 15 amino acids. The CDR3 sequence is CASSLSVRGTDTQYF. The sequenced CDR3 bases are TGCGCCAGCAGCTTGTCAGTCAGGGGCACAGATACG.

The sample holds many counts of this clone. The CDR3 is cut off 3 residues early in the read; its end comes from the germline J gene. The chain links TRBV5-6 to TRBJ1-3; D ambiguous. Trimming stripped 3 bases from V and 6 bases from J, with 10 bases between. Germline V gene sequence: CDR1 SGHDT, CDR2 YYEEEE. The CDR3 is 13 residues long. The CDR3 loop is CASSSQVSNTIYF. CDR3 DNA (partial): TGTGCCAGCAGCTCCCAGGTCTCAAACACC.

This clone was recorded a few times. This CDR3 reads CAWSVRSAGANVLTF. The sequenced part of the CDR3 DNA is TGTGCCTGGAGTGTACGTAGTGCTGGGGCCAACGTC. The chain employs TRBV30 and TRBJ2-6, with D uncertain. The CDR3 is cut off 3 residues early in the read; its end comes from the germline J gene. The V gene lost 0 bases and the J gene lost 2 bases, with 8 bases spanning the gap. Germline CDR1 and CDR2: GTSNPN and SVGIG (reference sequence). The CDR3 has 15 residues.

This clone has only a few counts. This sequence is one base from a far larger clone and is likely a read error. The CDR3 end falls 3 residues outside the read, so it is completed with the germline J gene. This sequence joins TRBV7-3 and TRBJ1-2; TRBD1 might be the D (5 bases). This CDR3 is 14 amino acids long. Germline V gene lookup returns CDR1 SGHTA and CDR2 FQGTGA. The CDR3 bases that were read are TGTGCCAGCAGCTTAAGAGGGGAATCCCACGAA. Translation gives CASSLRGESHE. The entire CDR3 protein is CASSLRGESHEYTF.

This clone was counted ten times or more. The read halts 3 residues ahead of the CDR3 end, with the missing end drawn from the germline J gene. This chain connects TRBV10-3 to TRBJ2-7; 7 bases line up with TRBD1. J was trimmed by 5 bases and V by 3 bases; bases with no gene match: 13. The CDR3 contains 16 residues. Germline assignment: CDR1 ENHRY and CDR2 SYGVKD. The part of the CDR3 DNA that was read is TGTGCCATCAGTGACCCTTCCGGGACAGCCGGCGACGAG. Protein product: CAISDPSGTAGDE. Given in full, the CDR3 is CAISDPSGTAGDEQYF.

This clone was counted many times. With the read ending 3 residues before the CDR3 end, the germline J gene is used to fill in that end. V is TRBV20-1 and J is TRBJ2-3, with a possible D match to TRBD1 (5 bases). The CDR3 spans 13 residues. Germline assignment: CDR1 DFQATT and CDR2 SNEGSKA (reference sequence). CDR3 in amino acids: CSARGQKTQPQYF. The part of the CDR3 DNA that was read is TGCAGTGCTAGAGGACAGAAAACTCAGCCG.

The sequenced CDR3 bases are TGTGCCAGCAGCTCCTCCGGGACTAGCGTTCGGCGGGGCAGCACAGATACG. Its protein product is CASSSSGTSVRRGSTDT. The whole CDR3 sequence is CASSSSGTSVRRGSTDTQYF. The chain is built from TRBV7-1 and TRBJ2-3; 10 positions agree with TRBD2. The read comes to an end 3 residues before the CDR3 does, leaving the germline J gene to fill in the end. TRBV7-1 is designated an ORF whose function remains uncertain. CDR3 length: 20 amino acids. With 3 bases clipped from V and 0 bases from J, the junction kept 15 bases outside the gene matches.

This clone has a handful of counts. The read is 3 residues too short to cover the CDR3 end, so that end is filled in from the germline J gene. The chain joins TRBV2 to TRBJ1-4; the D is unclear. The length of the CDR3 is 13 residues. V gave up 0 bases and J gave up 6 bases, with 5 bases separating them. The germline gives CDR1 SNHLY, CDR2 FYNNEI. Incomplete CDR3 DNA: TGTGCCAGCAGTGAAGCGTTAGATGAAAAA. Its translation: CASSEALDEK. The full CDR3 is CASSEALDEKLFF.

This clone appeared many times. The CDR3 end falls 3 residues outside the read, so it is completed with the germline J gene. The chain employs TRBV12-3 or TRBV12-4 and TRBJ1-3; 7 bases match TRBD1. J was trimmed by 0 bases and V by 3 bases; bases with no gene match: 11. CDR3 length: 18 amino acids. The CDR3 protein is CASSFRYSGQSSGNTIYF. Partial CDR3 DNA: TGTGCCAGCAGTTTCAGGTACTCGGGACAGAGCTCTGGAAACACC.

On this clone itself: The read is 3 residues too short to cover the CDR3 end, so that end is filled in from the germline J gene. V is TRBV7-9 and J is TRBJ1-2; TRBD1 is a possible D gene (6 bases). This CDR3 has 15 residues. Germline V gene data show CDR1 as SEHNR and CDR2 as FQNEAQ (reference sequence). The DNA read from the CDR3 is TGTGCCAGCAGCCCAGGGGTAGACCGCACAGATACC. It yields the protein CASSPGVDRTDT. The full CDR3 reads CASSPGVDRTDTYTF. Looking up the rest from reference TRBV7-9 and TRBJ1-2 gives the full variable domain: DTGVSQNPRHKITKRGQNVTFRCDPISEHNRLYWYRQTLGQGPEFLTYFQNEAQLEKSRLLSDRFSAERPKGSFSTLEIQRTEQGDSAMYLCASSPGVDRTDTYTFGSGTRLTVV.

This clone was recorded at least ten times. The read halts 3 residues ahead of the CDR3 end, with the missing end drawn from the germline J gene. The chain has TRBV2 and TRBJ2-3; D not certain. Germline CDR1 reads SNHLY; CDR2 reads FYNNEI. The CDR3 spans 15 residues. V was trimmed by 7 bases and J by 2 bases, leaving 16 bases between them. The DNA read from the CDR3 is TGTGCCAGCACCCTACGTCGCGGTTACACAGATACG. It translates to CASTLRRGYTDT. The CDR3 in full is CASTLRRGYTDTQYF.

This clone was counted ten times or more. The missing CDR3 end, 3 residues past where the read stops, is filled in from the germline J gene. V usage is TRBV6-1 and J usage is TRBJ1-2; 9 bases fit TRBD1. The CDR3 spans 14 residues. Germline V gene lookup returns CDR1 MNHNS and CDR2 SASEGT. The sequenced CDR3 bases are TGTGCCAGCAGTGAAGCGGGAACAGGGGGCGGC. Amino acids: CASSEAGTGGG. The whole CDR3 region reads CASSEAGTGGGYTF.

On this clone: The CDR3 goes on 3 residues after the read ends, and that part is filled in from the germline J gene. The V and J genes are TRBV30 and TRBJ1-1, with unresolved D. From germline, CDR1 is GTSNPN and CDR2 SVGIG (reference sequence). The CDR3 runs 14 residues. CDR3 DNA, as far as it was read: TGTGCCTTAAGCGGGCTAATCCGCGCAGATACG. Its translation: CALSGLIRADT. The CDR3 in full is CALSGLIRADTAFF.

Ten or more counts support this clone. The missing CDR3 end, 3 residues past where the read stops, is filled in from the germline J gene. V gene TRBV2 combines with J gene TRBJ2-5, with a weak D call TRBD2 (5 bases). Trimming took 4 bases from V and 1 from J, leaving 13 bases between them. CDR1 and CDR2 from the germline V gene are SNHLY and FYNNEI. This CDR3 region has 15 residues. CDR3 residues: CASSVARRAQETQYF. Partial CDR3 DNA: TGTGCCAGCAGTGTAGCCCGGCGGGCCCAAGAGACC.

Ten or more counts support this clone. The sequence runs out 3 residues before the end of the CDR3; the remainder is reconstructed from the germline J gene. The rearrangement uses TRBV29-1 and TRBJ1-5; D is unclear. The V end lost 4 bases, the J end lost 0 bases, and 7 bases lay between the germline ends. Germline assignment: CDR1 SQVTM and CDR2 ANQGSEA. The CDR3 extends over 13 amino acids. The CDR3 spells CSVGLDSNQPQHF. The sequenced part of the CDR3 DNA is TGCAGCGTTGGTCTAGATAGCAATCAGCCC. The full variable domain, rest sourced from reference TRBV29-1 and TRBJ1-5, is SAVISQKPSRDICQRGTSLTIQCQVDSQVTMMFWYRQQPGQSLTLIATANQGSEATYESGFVIDKFPISRPNLTFSTLTVSNMSPEDSSIYLCSVGLDSNQPQHFGDGTRLSIL.

Ten or more counts support this clone. The read ends 3 residues before the CDR3 terminus; that terminus is restored from the germline J gene. V is TRBV7-6 and J is TRBJ2-7; unclear D gene. CDR1 is SGHVS and CDR2 is FNYEAQ in the germline V gene. CDR3 length equals 16 residues. The ends were cut back, 0 bases at V and 4 bases at J, with 16 bases in the middle. CDR3 residues: CASSLAPIITVYEQYF. CDR3 bases read: TGTGCCAGCAGCTTAGCGCCAATTATAACAGTTTACGAG. Combining the CDR3 with reference TRBV7-6 and TRBJ2-7 gives the whole variable domain GAGVSQSPRYKVTKRGQDVALRCDPISGHVSLYWYRQALGQGPEFLTYFNYEAQQDKSGLPNDRFSAERPEGSISTLTIQRTEQRDSAMYRCASSLAPIITVYEQYFGPGTRLTVT.

This clone was counted at least ten times. The read ends 3 residues early relative to the CDR3; the germline J gene fills the gap. The rearrangement joins TRBV7-8 to TRBJ2-1, with 7 bases lining up with TRBD2. The CDR3 consists of 17 residues. Germline assignment: CDR1 SGHVS and CDR2 FQNEAQ. Unmatched junction bases numbered 15, after V lost 5 bases and J lost 5 bases. CDR3 DNA, as far as it was read: TGTGCCAGCAGCGCCCTCAGACTAGCATACAGACACAATGAG. Translation gives CASSALRLAYRHNE. The whole CDR3 reads CASSALRLAYRHNEQFF. The full variable domain, with the rest looked up from reference TRBV7-8 and TRBJ2-1, is GAGVSQSPRYKVAKRGQDVALRCDPISGHVSLFWYQQALGQGPEFLTYFQNEAQLDKSGLPSDRFFAERPEGSVSTLKIQRTQQEDSAVYLCASSALRLAYRHNEQFFGPGTRLTVL.

A remark on this clone: The CDR3 end falls 3 residues outside the read, so it is completed with the germline J gene. The chain links TRBV7-3 to TRBJ2-1, with TRBD2 as a possible D gene (5 bases). This CDR3 has 14 amino acids. V lost 0 bases to trimming and J lost 5 bases, with 8 bases between them. Looked up from germline, CDR1 is SGHTA and CDR2 is FQGTGA. CDR3 loop: CASSLTPGNNEQFF. The DNA read from the CDR3 is TGTGCCAGCAGCTTAACGCCGGGGAACAATGAG.

Many counts were recorded for this clone. The read stops 3 residues short of the end of the CDR3; the missing end is completed from the germline J gene. The chain is built from TRBV5-1 and TRBJ2-2, with D possibly TRBD1 on 5 matching bases. CDR1 is SGHRS, CDR2 YFSETQ, per germline. This CDR3 region has 14 residues. V lost 1 base to trimming and J lost 4 bases, with 8 bases between them. The chain's CDR3 is CASSLPGRTGELFF. The CDR3 bases that were read are TGCGCCAGCAGCTTGCCAGGGCGCACCGGGGAG.